This record concerns one T cell receptor (beta chain) sequence. Its antigen is undetermined. Germline CDR1 is SGHNT and CDR2 is YYREEE (reference sequence). J gave up 3 bases and V 5 bases, and 6 bases lay outside the gene matches. This CDR3 has 14 amino acids. Sequenced by immunoSEQ multiplex PCR; TCRdb stores in-frame clones only, minus some. The sample includes some 84,000 clones, more than 75% of them seen just once. These data come from a study of cytomegalovirus exposure and HLA in healthy donors. Findings of the study overall: Cytomegalovirus status was reportedly diagnosed by the classifier with high specificity and sensitivity. Whilst most TCR sequences proved rare, a subset of public TCRs occurred across many donors.

The V call is TRBV5-4, the J call TRBJ2-7; TRBD1 agrees at 9 bases. Sequenced: PBMCs. The TCR sequence derives from a man in his thirties or forties in good health and CMV-seronegative. CDR3 region: CASRRGQGGYEQYF. In nucleotides, the CDR3 is TGTGCCAGCAGACGGGGACAGGGTGGCTACGAGCAGTACTTC.